The present TCR beta chain was sequenced within a study of cytomegalovirus exposure and HLA in healthy donors. In germline, CDR1 is MNHNY, CDR2 SVGAGI (reference sequence). The CDR3 sequence is 11 residues long. The V end lost 8 bases, the J end lost 4 bases, and 9 bases lay between the germline ends. Primers for the PCR totalled 60 Vbeta and 13 Jbeta. Assay used: immunoSEQ multiplex PCR; TCRdb lists only in-frame clones, some missing. The data hold roughly 140,000 clones, with around 80% observed a single time. As concerns this clone: What it recognizes is unknown.

The study, taken as a whole, reports: For most TCR sequences rarity was the rule, although some public TCRs occurred in many donors. Owing to their indistinguishability, certain V segments, notably TRBV6-2 and TRBV6-3, were excluded.

The receptor was isolated from a boy aged 2 to 9 in good health and CMV-seronegative. The sequenced sample consisted of PBMCs. The chain recombines TRBV6-6 with TRBJ2-7, with D maybe TRBD2 (5 bases). Here the CDR3 reads CASVREYEQYF. DNA of the CDR3: TGTGCCAGCGTTAGGGAGTACGAGCAGTACTTC.